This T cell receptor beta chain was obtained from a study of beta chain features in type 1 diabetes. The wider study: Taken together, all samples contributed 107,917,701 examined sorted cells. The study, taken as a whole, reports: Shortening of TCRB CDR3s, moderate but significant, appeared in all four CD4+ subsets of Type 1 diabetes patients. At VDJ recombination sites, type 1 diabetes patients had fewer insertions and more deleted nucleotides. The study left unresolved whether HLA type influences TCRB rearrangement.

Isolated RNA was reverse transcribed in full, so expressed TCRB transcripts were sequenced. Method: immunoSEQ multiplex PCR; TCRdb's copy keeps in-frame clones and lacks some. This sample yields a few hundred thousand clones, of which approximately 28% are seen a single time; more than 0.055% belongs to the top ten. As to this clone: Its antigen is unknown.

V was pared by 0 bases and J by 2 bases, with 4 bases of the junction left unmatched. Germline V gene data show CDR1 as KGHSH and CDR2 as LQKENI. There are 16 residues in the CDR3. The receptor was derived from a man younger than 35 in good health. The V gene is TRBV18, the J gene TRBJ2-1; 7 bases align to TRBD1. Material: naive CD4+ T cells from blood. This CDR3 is CASSPPGGRAYNEQFF. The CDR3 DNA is TGTGCCAGCTCACCACCAGGGGGCAGGGCCTACAATGAGCAGTTCTTC.